Listed here are 8 T cell receptor beta chains from one sample, sequenced in a study of blood T cell repertoires in COVID-19 (dated by TCRdb to 2020 to 2022). The library was built by means of the immunoSEQ multiplex PCR assay. TCRdb re-hosts the immuneACCESS table, in-frame sequences only. Its copies lack some clones; in the studies checked, an unresolved V gene accounts for under half of them, and the cause for the rest is not known. For this sample there are about 400,000 clones; around 90% appear just once. The ten largest clonotypes hold more than 2% of the sample. Material: PBMCs or T cells enriched from blood (not recorded which). The receptors stem from a woman in her forties with acute COVID-19.

The gene calls are TRBV6-5 and TRBJ2-5; 7 nucleotides agree with TRBD2. The germline gives CDR1 MNHEY, CDR2 SVGAGI. J was trimmed by 4 bases and V by 0 bases; bases with no gene match: 8. CDR3 size: 16 residues. The CDR3 is CASSYSSRGVAETQYF. The DNA for the CDR3 is TGTGCCAGCAGTTACTCGAGCCGGGGGGTAGCAGAGACCCAGTACTTC.

V is TRBV25-1 and J is TRBJ2-5, with TRBD1 matching 7 bases. Germline lookup yields CDR1 MGHDK and CDR2 SYGVNS. Trimming removed 5 bases from V and 5 bases from J; junction bases left unmatched: 8. This CDR3 region has 14 residues. The CDR3 DNA reads as TGTGCCAGCAGTCGCGGTCAGACAGGGGAGACCCAGTACTTC. It translates to CASSRGQTGETQYF.

The chain has TRBV2 and TRBJ2-1; 9 bases are a match to TRBD1. Germline lookup yields CDR1 SNHLY and CDR2 FYNNEI. The ends lost 0 bases at V and 6 bases at J; junction bases unmatched: 6. The CDR3 runs 16 residues. In DNA, the CDR3 is TGTGCCAGCAGTGAAGCTCGGGGACAGGGCCTCAATGAGCAGTTCTTC. Translated: CASSEARGQGLNEQFF.

This clone has a handful of counts. The chain couples TRBV19 to TRBJ1-6; 8 positions match TRBD1. Germline assignment: CDR1 LNHDA and CDR2 SQIVND (reference sequence). The CDR3 sequence is 14 residues long. The ends lost 4 bases at V and 10 bases at J; junction bases unmatched: 6. The CDR3 region is CASSRGQGASPLHF. The CDR3 DNA follows: TGTGCCAGTAGTAGAGGGCAGGGGGCGTCACCCCTCCACTTT.

The J gene is TRBJ1-6, the V gene TRBV19; 7 bases agree with TRBD1. The CDR3 totals 14 residues. The germline V gene has CDR1 LNHDA and CDR2 SQIVND (reference sequence). J was trimmed by 7 bases and V by 7 bases; bases with no gene match: 7. The CDR3 protein is CASTPTGQNSPLHF. The CDR3 nucleotides are TGTGCCAGTACCCCGACAGGGCAAAATTCACCCCTCCACTTT. The full variable domain, with the rest looked up from reference TRBV19 and TRBJ1-6, is DGGITQSPKYLFRKEGQNVTLSCEQNLNHDAMYWYRQDPGQGLRLIYYSQIVNDFQKGDIAEGYSVSREKKESFPLTVTSAQKNPTAFYLCASTPTGQNSPLHFGNGTRLTVT.

This chain connects TRBV7-8 to TRBJ1-1; D uncertain. The CDR3 length is 14 residues. Germline V gene data show CDR1 as SGHVS and CDR2 as FQNEAQ. V shed 4 bases and J shed 4 bases, with 13 bases lying between them. This CDR3 reads CASSSSGWGTEAFF. DNA of the CDR3: TGTGCCAGCAGCTCCTCGGGGTGGGGCACTGAAGCTTTCTTT.

The V call is TRBV2, the J call TRBJ2-7, with a possible D match to TRBD2 (5 bases). V was clipped by 8 bases and J by 2 bases, with 13 bases between them. The CDR3 is made up of 13 amino acids. CDR1 and CDR2 (germline): SNHLY, FYNNEI. The CDR3 spells CASALTGTYEQYF. CDR3 nucleotide sequence: TGTGCCAGCGCCTTGACGGGGACCTACGAGCAGTACTTC.

V and J are TRBV7-2 and TRBJ2-5; D remains unclear. The CDR3 runs to 14 residues. Germline-derived CDR1 and CDR2 are SGHTA and FQGNSA. The V and J ends lost 0 bases and 6 bases respectively, with 11 bases between them. CDR3 nucleotide sequence: TGTGCCAGCAGCTTAGCCGGGTTGAGTCAGACCCAGTACTTC. It is translated as CASSLAGLSQTQYF. Combining the CDR3 with reference TRBV7-2 and TRBJ2-5 gives the whole variable domain GAGVSQSPSNKVTEKGKDVELRCDPISGHTALYWYRQSLGQGLEFLIYFQGNSAPDKSGLPSDRFSAERTGGSVSTLTIQRTQQEDSAVYLCASSLAGLSQTQYFGPGTRLLVL.